The clone carrying this T cell receptor beta chain was recorded many times. Its antigen is not identified. The data belong to a study of T cells in Graves' hyperthyroidism and ophthalmopathy. Study outcomes and limitations: Appearing also in blood were most of the thyroid clonotypes expanded above 0.001.

J gave up 1 base and V 3 bases, and 3 bases lay outside the gene matches. CDR1 and CDR2 (germline): SNHLY, FYNNEI. The CDR3 loop spans 14 amino acids. Template material for amplifying TCR beta CDR3 regions consisted of RNA transcripts. First-round RT-PCR of the TCR CDR3 relied on the HTBI primer set. Via MiXCR, TCRdb re-called the multiplex PCR reads, giving one row per CDR3 protein. The sample records some 370,000 distinct CDR3 sequences, about 17% being singletons. This chain links TRBV2 with TRBJ2-7; 7 bases are a match to TRBD2. This receptor was taken from a woman between 25 and 40 years old with Graves' hyperthyroidism that later progressed to Graves' ophthalmopathy. The sample consisted of blood. The CDR3 region has the DNA TGTGCCAGCAGTGAGGGCGGGAGATCCTACGAGCAGTACTTC. Its protein product is CASSEGGRSYEQYF.